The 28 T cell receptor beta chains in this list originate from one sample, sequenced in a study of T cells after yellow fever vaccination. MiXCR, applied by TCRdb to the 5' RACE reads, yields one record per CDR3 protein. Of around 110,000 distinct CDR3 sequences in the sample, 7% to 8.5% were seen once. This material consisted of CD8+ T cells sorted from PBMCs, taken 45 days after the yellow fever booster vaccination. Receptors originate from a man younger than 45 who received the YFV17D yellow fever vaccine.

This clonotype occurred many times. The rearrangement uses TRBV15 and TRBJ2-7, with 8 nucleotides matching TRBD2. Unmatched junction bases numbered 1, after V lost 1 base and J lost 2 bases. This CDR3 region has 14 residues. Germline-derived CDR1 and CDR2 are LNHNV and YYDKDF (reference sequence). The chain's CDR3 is CATSRVLAAYEQYF. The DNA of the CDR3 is TGTGCCACCAGCAGAGTACTAGCGGCCTACGAGCAGTACTTC.

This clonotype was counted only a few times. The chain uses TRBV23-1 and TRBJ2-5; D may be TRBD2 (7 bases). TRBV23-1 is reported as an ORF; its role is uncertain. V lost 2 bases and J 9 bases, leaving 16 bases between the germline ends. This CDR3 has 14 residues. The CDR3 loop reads CASSQKGREGAQYF. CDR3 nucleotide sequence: TGCGCCAGCAGTCAAAAGGGCAGGGAGGGGGCCCAGTACTTC.

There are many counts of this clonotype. The CDR3 nucleotides read TGTGCCAGCAGTTTGACTAGCGCCCTGCTGGATACGCAGTATTTT. It yields the protein CASSLTSALLDTQYF. This sequence joins TRBV12-3 or TRBV12-4 and TRBJ2-3; 8 bases are a match to TRBD2. The CDR3 covers 15 residues. The J segment lost 6 bases and the V segment lost 3 bases, leaving 8 bases of the junction unmatched.

The CDR3 spells CASSSYLTSAYEQYF. In DNA, the CDR3 is TGTGCCAGCAGTTCTTATCTTACCTCCGCTTACGAGCAGTACTTC. The chain employs TRBV6-5 and TRBJ2-7; D is unclear. Germline CDR1 reads MNHEY; CDR2 reads SVGAGI. The germline V and J ends were trimmed by 4 bases and 4 bases, with 17 bases remaining between them. CDR3 size: 15 residues.

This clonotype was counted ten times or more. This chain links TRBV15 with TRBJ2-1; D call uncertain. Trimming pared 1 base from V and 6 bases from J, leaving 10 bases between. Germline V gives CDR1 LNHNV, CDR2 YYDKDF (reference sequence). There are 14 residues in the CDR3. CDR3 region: CATSRVETGNEQFF. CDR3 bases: TGTGCCACCAGCAGAGTAGAAACCGGCAATGAGCAGTTCTTC. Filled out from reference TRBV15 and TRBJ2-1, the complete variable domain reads DAMVIQNPRYQVTQFGKPVTLSCSQTLNHNVMYWYQQKSSQAPKLLFHYYDKDFNNEADTPDNFQSRRPNTSFCFLDIRSPGLGDTAMYLCATSRVETGNEQFFGPGTRLTVL.

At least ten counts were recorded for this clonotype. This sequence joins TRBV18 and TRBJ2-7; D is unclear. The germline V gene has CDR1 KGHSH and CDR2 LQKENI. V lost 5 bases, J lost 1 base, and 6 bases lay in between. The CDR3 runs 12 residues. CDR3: CASSDSSYEQYF. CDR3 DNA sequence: TGTGCCAGCTCAGACTCGTCCTACGAGCAGTACTTC. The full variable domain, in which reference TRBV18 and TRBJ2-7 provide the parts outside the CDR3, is NAGVMQNPRHLVRRRGQEARLRCSPMKGHSHVYWYRQLPEEGLKFMVYLQKENIIDESGMPKERFSAEFPKEGPSILRIQQVVRGDSAAYFCASSDSSYEQYFGPGTRLTVT.

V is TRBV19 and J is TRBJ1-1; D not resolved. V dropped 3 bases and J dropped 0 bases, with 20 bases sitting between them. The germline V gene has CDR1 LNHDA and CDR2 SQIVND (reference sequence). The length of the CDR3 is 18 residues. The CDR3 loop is CASSIIRDGLFMNTEAFF. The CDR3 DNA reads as TGTGCCAGTAGTATTATTCGTGACGGACTATTCATGAACACTGAAGCTTTCTTT.

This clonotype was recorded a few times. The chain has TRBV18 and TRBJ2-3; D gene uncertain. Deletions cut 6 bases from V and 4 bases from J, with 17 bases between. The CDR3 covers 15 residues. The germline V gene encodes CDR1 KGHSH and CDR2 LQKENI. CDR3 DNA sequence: TGTGCCAGCTCCCCGGAAAAGGGTGACGCAGATACGCAGTATTTT. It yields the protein CASSPEKGDADTQYF.

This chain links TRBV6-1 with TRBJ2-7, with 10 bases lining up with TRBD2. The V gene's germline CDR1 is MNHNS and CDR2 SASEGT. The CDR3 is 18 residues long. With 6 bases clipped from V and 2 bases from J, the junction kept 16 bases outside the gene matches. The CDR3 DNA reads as TGTGCCAGCAGCCTCCAACCCCCTAGCGGGAGTAGGGCCTACGAGCAGTACTTC. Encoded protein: CASSLQPPSGSRAYEQYF.

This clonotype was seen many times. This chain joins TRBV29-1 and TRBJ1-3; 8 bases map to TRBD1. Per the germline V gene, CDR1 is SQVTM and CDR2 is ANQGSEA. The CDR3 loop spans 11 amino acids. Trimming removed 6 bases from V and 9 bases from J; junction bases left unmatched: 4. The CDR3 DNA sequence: TGCAGCGTGGGACAGGACCCCACCATATATTTT. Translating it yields CSVGQDPTIYF. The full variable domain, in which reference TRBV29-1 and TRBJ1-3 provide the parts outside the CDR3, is SAVISQKPSRDICQRGTSLTIQCQVDSQVTMMFWYRQQPGQSLTLIATANQGSEATYESGFVIDKFPISRPNLTFSTLTVSNMSPEDSSIYLCSVGQDPTIYFGEGSWLTVV.

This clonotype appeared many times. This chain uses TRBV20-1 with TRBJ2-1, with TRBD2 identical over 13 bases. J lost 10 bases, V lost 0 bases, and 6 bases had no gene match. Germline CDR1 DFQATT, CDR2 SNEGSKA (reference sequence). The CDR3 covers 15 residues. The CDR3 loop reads CSARDPTSGRIEQFF. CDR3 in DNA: TGCAGTGCTAGAGATCCGACTAGCGGGAGGATAGAGCAGTTCTTC.

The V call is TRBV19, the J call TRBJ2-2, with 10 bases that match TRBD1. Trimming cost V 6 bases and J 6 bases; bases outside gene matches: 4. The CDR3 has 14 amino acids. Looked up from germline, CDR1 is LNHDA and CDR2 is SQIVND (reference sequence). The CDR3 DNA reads TGTGCCAGTAGCTTGGGACAGGGGCCCGGGGAGCTGTTTTTT. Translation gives CASSLGQGPGELFF.

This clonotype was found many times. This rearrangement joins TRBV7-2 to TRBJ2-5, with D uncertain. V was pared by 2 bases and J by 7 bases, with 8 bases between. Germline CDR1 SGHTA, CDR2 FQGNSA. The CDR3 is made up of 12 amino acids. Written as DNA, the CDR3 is TGTGCCAGCAGCTTAAGGAAGGGGACCCAGTACTTC. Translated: CASSLRKGTQYF.

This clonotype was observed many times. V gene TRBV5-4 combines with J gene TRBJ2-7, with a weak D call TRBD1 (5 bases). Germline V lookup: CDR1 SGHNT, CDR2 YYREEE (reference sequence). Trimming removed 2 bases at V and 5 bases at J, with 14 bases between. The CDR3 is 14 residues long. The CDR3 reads CASSLGVGQDEQYF. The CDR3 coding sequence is TGTGCCAGCAGCTTAGGAGTGGGGCAGGACGAGCAGTACTTC.

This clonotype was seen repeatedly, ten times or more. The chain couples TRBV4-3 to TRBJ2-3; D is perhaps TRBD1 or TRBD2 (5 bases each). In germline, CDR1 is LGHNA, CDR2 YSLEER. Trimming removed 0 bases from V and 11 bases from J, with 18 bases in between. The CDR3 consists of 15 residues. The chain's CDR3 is CASSQERVQAGRQYF. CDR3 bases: TGCGCCAGCAGCCAAGAGAGAGTTCAGGCAGGGAGGCAGTATTTT.

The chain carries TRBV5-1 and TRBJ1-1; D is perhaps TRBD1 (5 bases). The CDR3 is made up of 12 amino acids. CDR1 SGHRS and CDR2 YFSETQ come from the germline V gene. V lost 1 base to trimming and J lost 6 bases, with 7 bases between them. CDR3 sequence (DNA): TGCGCCAGCAGCTTGATGGGGGCTGAAGCTTTCTTT. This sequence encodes CASSLMGAEAFF.

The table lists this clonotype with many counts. The CDR3 reads CASSGSGGTGELFF. In nucleotides, the CDR3 is TGTGCCAGCAGCGGGTCGGGCGGGACCGGGGAGCTGTTTTTT. This rearrangement joins TRBV12-3 or TRBV12-4 to TRBJ2-2; the D gene is possibly TRBD2 (5 bases). There are 14 residues in the CDR3. V lost 6 bases, J lost 5 bases, and 13 bases lay in between.

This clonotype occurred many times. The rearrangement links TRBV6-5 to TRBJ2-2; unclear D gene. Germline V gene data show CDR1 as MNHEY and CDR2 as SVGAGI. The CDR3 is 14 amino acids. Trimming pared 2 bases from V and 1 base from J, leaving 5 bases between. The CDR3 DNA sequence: TGTGCCAGCAGTTACGGTGTGAACACCGGGGAGCTGTTTTTT. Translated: CASSYGVNTGELFF.

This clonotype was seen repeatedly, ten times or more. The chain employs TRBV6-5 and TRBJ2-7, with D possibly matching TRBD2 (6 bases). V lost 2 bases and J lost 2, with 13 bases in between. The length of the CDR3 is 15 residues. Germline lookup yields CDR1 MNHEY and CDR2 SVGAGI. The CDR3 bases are TGTGCCAGCAGTTACCCCGGGACTCCCCCCTACGAGCAGTACTTC. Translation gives CASSYPGTPPYEQYF.

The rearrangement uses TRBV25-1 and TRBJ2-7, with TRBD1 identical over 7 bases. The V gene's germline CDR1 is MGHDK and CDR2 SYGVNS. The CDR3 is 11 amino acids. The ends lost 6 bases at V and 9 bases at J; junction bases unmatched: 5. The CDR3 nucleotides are TGTGCCAGCAGAGAAGGGGGCACGCAGTACTTC. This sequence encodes CASREGGTQYF.

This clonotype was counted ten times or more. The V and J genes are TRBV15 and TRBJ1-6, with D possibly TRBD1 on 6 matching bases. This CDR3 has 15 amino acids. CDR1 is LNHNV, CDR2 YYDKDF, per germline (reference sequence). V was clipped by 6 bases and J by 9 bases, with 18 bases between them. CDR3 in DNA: TGTGCCACCAGTAACGATGGACAGAGCTCTTCACCCCTCCACTTT. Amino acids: CATSNDGQSSSPLHF.

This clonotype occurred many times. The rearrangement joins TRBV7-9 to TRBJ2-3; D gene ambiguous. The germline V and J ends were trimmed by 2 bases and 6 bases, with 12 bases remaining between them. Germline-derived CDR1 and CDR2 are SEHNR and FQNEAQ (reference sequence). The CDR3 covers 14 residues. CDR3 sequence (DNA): TGTGCCAGCAGCTTACCTAATGCAGATGATACGCAGTATTTT. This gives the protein CASSLPNADDTQYF. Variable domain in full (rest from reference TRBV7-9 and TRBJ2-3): DTGVSQNPRHKITKRGQNVTFRCDPISEHNRLYWYRQTLGQGPEFLTYFQNEAQLEKSRLLSDRFSAERPKGSFSTLEIQRTEQGDSAMYLCASSLPNADDTQYFGPGTRLTVL.

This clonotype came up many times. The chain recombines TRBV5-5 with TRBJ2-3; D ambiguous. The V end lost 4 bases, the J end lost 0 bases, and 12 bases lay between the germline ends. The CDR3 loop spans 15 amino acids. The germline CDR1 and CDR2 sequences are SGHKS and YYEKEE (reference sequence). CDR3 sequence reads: CASSQDEYSTDTQYF. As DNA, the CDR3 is TGTGCCAGCAGCCAGGACGAATACAGCACAGATACGCAGTATTTT.

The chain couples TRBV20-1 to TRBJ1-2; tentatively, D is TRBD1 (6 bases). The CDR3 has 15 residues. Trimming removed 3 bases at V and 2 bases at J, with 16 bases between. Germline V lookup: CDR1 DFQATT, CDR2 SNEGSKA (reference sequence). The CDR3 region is CSASHLADSNYGYTF. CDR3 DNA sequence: TGCAGTGCTAGTCACCTAGCGGACAGCAACTATGGCTACACCTTC.

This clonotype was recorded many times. CDR3 amino acids: CASSFTRHKSLGNTIYF. CDR3 coding DNA: TGTGCCAGCAGCTTCACCCGTCACAAATCGCTTGGAAACACCATATATTTT. The rearrangement links TRBV6-1 to TRBJ1-3; D remains ambiguous. Between the trimmed V and J ends, which lost 6 bases and 3 bases, there was a span of 21 bases. Germline V gives CDR1 MNHNS, CDR2 SASEGT. The CDR3 contains 17 residues.

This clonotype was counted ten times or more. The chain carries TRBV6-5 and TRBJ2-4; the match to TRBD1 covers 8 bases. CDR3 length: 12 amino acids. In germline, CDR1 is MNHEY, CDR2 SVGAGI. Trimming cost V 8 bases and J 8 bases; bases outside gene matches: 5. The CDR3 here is CASVDRGYIQYF. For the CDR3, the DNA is TGTGCCAGCGTTGACAGGGGTTACATTCAGTACTTC.

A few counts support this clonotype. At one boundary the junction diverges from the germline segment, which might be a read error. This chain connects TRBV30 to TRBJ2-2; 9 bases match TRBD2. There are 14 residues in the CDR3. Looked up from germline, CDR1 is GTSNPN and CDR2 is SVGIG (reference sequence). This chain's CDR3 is CLGLAGITTGELFF. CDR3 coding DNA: TGCCTCGGGCTAGCGGGGATTACCACCGGGGAGCTGTTTTTT.

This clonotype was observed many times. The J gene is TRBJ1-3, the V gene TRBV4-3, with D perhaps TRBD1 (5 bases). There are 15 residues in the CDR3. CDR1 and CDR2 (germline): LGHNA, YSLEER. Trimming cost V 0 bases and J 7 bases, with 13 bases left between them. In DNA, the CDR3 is TGCGCCAGCAGCCAAGACCGAGCGAGGGGCAACACCATATATTTT. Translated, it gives CASSQDRARGNTIYF.